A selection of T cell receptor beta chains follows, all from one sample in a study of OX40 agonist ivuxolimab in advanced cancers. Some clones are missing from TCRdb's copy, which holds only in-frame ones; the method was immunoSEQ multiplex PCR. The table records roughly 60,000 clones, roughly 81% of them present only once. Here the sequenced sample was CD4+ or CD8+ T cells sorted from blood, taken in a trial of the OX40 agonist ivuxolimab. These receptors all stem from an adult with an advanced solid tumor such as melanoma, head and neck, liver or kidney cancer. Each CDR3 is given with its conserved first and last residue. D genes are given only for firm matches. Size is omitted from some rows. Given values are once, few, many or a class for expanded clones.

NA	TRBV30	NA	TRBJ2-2	TGTGCCTGGAGTGTAGGGTTGACCGGGGAGCTGTTTTTT	CAWSVGLTGELFF
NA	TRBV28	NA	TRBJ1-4	TGTGCCAGCAGTTCCACATTTGCAACTAATGAAAAACTGTTTTTT	CASSSTFATNEKLFF
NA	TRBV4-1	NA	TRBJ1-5	TGCGCCAGCAGCCAATTCCACCTTGACAGAAATCAGCCCCAGCATTTT	CASSQFHLDRNQPQHF
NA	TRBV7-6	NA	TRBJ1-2	TGTGCCAGCAGCCCGGCGGGACCCCCGAACTATGGCTACACCTTC	CASSPAGPPNYGYTF
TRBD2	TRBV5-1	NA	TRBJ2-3	TGCGCCAGCAGCTTGTCGACTAGCGGCACAGATACGCAGTATTTT	CASSLSTSGTDTQYF
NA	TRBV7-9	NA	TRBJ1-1	TGTGCCAGCAGCTTAACCCGACAGAACACTGAAGCTTTCTTT	CASSLTRQNTEAFF
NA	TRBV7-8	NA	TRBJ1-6	TGTGCCAGCAGCTTAGTTCCGGGAGGTGTCAGTTCACCCCTCCACTTT	CASSLVPGGVSSPLHF
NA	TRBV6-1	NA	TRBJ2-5	TGTGCCAGCAGTGAAGCGAGGGGACCCCGGGCTCAAGAGACCCAGTACTTC	CASSEARGPRAQETQYF
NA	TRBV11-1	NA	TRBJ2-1	TGTGCCAGCAGCTCCCGACAGGTCCGGGGGCGAGGGAATGAGCAGTTCTTC	CASSSRQVRGRGNEQFF
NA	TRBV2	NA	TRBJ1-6	TGTGCCAGCATTGGAACGAGCTCCTATAATTCACCCCTCCACTTT	CASIGTSSYNSPLHF
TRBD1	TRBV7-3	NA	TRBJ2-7	TGTGCCAGCAGCCCCCAGCCGGGGACAGGGCCTTACGAGCAGTACTTC	CASSPQPGTGPYEQYF
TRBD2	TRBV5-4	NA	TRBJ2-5	TGTGCCAGCAGCACGGGACTAGCGGGAGACCTCCAAGAGACCCAGTACTTC	CASSTGLAGDLQETQYF
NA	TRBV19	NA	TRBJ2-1	TGTGCCAGTAGTTCAGGACTCACTAGCTCCTACAATGAGCAGTTCTTC	CASSSGLTSSYNEQFF
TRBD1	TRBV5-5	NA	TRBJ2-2	TGTGCCAGCAGTTATGGACAGGGGTGGACCGGGGAGCTGTTTTTT	CASSYGQGWTGELFF
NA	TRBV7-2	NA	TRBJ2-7	TGTGCCAGCAGCCCCTCTGCCTCTGGGGGGGGCTCGGGCGAGCAGTACTTC	CASSPSASGGGSGEQYF
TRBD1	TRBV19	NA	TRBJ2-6	TGTGCCAGTAGTACCGGTAGGGGGCATGGGGCCAACGTCCTGACTTTC	CASSTGRGHGANVLTF
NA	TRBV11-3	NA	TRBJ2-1	TGTGCCAGCAGCTTAGGGGGGGGCGACTACAATGAGCAGTTCTTC	CASSLGGGDYNEQFF
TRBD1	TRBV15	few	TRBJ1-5	TGTGCCACCATGTTGACGACAGGGGTTCATCAGCCCCAGCATTTT	CATMLTTGVHQPQHF
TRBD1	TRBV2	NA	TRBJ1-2	TGTGCCAGCATCCTGGACAGGGACCTCGGTGGCTACACCTTC	CASILDRDLGGYTF
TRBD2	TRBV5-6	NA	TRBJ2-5	TGTGCCAGCAGCTTTGTCCTTAGCGGGGAGACCCAGTACTTC	CASSFVLSGETQYF
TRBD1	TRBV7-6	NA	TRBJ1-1	TGTGCCAGCAGCTTATACGCCGCCGGGACAGTCTCTGAAGCTTTCTTT	CASSLYAAGTVSEAFF
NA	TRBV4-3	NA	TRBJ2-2	TGCGCCAGCAGCAAACAGGTGAACACCGGGGAGCTGTTTTTT	CASSKQVNTGELFF
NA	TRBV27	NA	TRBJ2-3	TGTGCCAGCAGTTTAGATGGGGGAAACACAGATACGCAGTATTTT	CASSLDGGNTDTQYF
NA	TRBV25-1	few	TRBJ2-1	TGTGCCAGCACCCTCGGTGGGATCTACAATGAGCAGTTCTTC	CASTLGGIYNEQFF
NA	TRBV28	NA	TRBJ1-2	TGTGCCAGCAGTTTATGGAGAGGGGATGGCTACACCTTC	CASSLWRGDGYTF
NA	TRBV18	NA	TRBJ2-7	TGTGCCAGCTCACAAGGACAACGAGAATACGAGCAGTACTTC	CASSQGQREYEQYF
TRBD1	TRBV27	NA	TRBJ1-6	TGTGCCAGCAGCAGGGGACAGGTCGATTCACCCCTCCACTTT	CASSRGQVDSPLHF
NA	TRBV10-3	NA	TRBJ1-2	TGTGCCATCAGTGAGCCAGATCGGGGGAACTATGGCTACACCTTC	CAISEPDRGNYGYTF
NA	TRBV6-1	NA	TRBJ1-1	TGTGCCAGCTTGACCAATACTGAAGCTTTCTTT	CASLTNTEAFF